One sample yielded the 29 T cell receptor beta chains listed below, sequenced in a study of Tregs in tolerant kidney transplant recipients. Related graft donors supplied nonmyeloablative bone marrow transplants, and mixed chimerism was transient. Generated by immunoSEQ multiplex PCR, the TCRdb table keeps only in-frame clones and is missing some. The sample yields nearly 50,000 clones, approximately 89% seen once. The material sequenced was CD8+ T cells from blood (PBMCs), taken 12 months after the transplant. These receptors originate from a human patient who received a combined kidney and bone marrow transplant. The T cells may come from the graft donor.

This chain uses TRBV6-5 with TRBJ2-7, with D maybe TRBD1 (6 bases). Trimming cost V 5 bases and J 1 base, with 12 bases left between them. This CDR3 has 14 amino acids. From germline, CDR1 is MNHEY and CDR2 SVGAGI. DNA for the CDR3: TGTGCCAGCAGTCTCACAGGGAAATCCTACGAGCAGTACTTC. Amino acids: CASSLTGKSYEQYF.

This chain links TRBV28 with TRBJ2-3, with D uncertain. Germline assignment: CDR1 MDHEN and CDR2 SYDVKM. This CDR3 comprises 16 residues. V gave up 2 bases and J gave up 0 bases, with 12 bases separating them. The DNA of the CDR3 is TGTGCCAGCAGTTTACCGTGGCGGATAAGCACAGATACGCAGTATTTT. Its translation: CASSLPWRISTDTQYF. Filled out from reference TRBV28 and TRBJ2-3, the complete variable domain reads DVKVTQSSRYLVKRTGEKVFLECVQDMDHENMFWYRQDPGLGLRLIYFSYDVKMKEKGDIPEGYSVSREKKERFSLILESASTNQTSMYLCASSLPWRISTDTQYFGPGTRLTVL.

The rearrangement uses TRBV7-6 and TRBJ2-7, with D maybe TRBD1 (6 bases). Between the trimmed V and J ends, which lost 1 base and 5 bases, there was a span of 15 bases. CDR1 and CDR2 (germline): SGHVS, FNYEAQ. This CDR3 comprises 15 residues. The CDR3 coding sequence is TGTGCCAGCAGCTTAGAGCCCGGACAGTTTAACGAGCAGTACTTC. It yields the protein CASSLEPGQFNEQYF.

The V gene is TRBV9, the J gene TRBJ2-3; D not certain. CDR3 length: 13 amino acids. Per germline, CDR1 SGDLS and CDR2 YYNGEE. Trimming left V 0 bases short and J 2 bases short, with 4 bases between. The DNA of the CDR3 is TGTGCCAGCAGCGTAGGACTCACAGATACGCAGTATTTT. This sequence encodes CASSVGLTDTQYF.

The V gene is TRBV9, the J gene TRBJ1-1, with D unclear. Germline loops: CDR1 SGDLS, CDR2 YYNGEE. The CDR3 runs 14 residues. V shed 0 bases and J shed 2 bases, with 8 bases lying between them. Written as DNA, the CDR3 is TGTGCCAGCAGCGTAGCAGAGGTTAACACTGAAGCTTTCTTT. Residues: CASSVAEVNTEAFF.

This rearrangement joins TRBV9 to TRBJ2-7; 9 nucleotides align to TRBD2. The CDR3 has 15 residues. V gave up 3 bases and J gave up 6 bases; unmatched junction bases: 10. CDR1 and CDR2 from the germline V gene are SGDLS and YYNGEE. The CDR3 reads CASSAVGGLASEQYF. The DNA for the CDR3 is TGTGCCAGCAGCGCCGTCGGGGGACTAGCTTCCGAGCAGTACTTC.

Here the CDR3 reads CASRLWTGGDEQYF. The CDR3 bases are TGTGCCAGTAGATTATGGACAGGGGGCGACGAGCAGTACTTC. The chain employs TRBV19 and TRBJ2-7; 11 positions agree with TRBD1. The junction had 6 bases not matched to a gene; V was cut back by 6 bases and J by 5 bases. This CDR3 is built from 14 residues. Germline assignment: CDR1 LNHDA and CDR2 SQIVND (reference sequence).

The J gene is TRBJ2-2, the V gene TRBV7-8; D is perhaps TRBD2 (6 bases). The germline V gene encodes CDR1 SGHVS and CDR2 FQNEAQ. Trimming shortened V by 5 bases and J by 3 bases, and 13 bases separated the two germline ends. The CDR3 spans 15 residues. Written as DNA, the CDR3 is TGTGCCAGCAGCCGACCTCGGGGGTACACCGGGGAGCTGTTTTTT. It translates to CASSRPRGYTGELFF.

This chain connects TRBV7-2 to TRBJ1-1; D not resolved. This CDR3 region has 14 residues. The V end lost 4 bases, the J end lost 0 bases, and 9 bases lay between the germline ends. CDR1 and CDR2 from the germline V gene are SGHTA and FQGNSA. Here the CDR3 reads CASSYQSLNTEAFF. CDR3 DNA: TGTGCCAGCAGCTATCAGTCGCTGAACACTGAAGCTTTCTTT.

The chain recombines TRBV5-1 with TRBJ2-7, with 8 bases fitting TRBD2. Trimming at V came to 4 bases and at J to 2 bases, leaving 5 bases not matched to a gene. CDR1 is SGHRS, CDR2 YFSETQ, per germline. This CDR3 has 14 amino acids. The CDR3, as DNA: TGCGCCAGCAGCCCTAGCGGGTCCGCCTACGAGCAGTACTTC. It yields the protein CASSPSGSAYEQYF.

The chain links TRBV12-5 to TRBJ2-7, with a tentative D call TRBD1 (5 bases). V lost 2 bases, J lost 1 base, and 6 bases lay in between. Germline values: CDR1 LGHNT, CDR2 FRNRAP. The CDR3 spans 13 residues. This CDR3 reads CASGLPGSYEQYF. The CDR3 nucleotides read TGTGCTAGTGGTTTGCCAGGGTCCTACGAGCAGTACTTC.

CDR3 bases: TGTGCCAGCAGCCAAGATGCAGGGAATGAGCAGTTCTTC. It specifies CASSQDAGNEQFF. The rearrangement links TRBV14 to TRBJ2-1; D might be TRBD1 (5 bases). Trimming pared 0 bases from V and 7 bases from J, leaving 7 bases between. The CDR3 covers 13 residues. Germline V lookup: CDR1 SGHDN, CDR2 FVKESK.

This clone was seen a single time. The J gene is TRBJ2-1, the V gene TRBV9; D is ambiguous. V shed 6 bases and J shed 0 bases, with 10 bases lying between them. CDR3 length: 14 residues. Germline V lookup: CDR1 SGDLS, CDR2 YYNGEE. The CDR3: CASNRATSYNEQFF. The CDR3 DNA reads TGTGCCAGCAATAGAGCCACCTCCTACAATGAGCAGTTCTTC.

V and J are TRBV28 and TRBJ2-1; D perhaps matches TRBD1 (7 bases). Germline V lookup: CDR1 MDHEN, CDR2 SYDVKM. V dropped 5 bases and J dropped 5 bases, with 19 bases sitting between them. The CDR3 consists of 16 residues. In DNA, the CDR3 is TGTGCCAGCAGTCCCGAGACAGGGAGGATCCACAATGAGCAGTTCTTC. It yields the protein CASSPETGRIHNEQFF.

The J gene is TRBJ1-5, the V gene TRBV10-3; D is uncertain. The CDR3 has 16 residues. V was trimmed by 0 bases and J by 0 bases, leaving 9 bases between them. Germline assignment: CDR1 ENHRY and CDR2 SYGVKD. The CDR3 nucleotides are TGTGCCATCAGTGAGTCGGCCACATATAGCAATCAGCCCCAGCATTTT. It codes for CAISESATYSNQPQHF.

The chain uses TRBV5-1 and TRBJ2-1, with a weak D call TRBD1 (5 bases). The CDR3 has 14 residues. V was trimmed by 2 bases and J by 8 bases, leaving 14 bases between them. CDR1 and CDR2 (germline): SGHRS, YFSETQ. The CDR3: CASSLYSGFDEQFF. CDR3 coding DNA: TGCGCCAGCAGCTTATATTCAGGGTTCGATGAGCAGTTCTTC.

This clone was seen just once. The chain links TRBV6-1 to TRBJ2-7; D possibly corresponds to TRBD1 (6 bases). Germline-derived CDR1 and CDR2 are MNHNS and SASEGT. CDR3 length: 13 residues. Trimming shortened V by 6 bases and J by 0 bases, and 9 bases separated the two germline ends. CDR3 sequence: CASRDSYSYEQYF. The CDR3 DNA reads TGTGCCAGCAGGGACAGTTACTCCTACGAGCAGTACTTC.

This CDR3 is CASGTNRGSNQPQHF. The CDR3, as DNA: TGTGCTAGTGGTACAAACAGGGGAAGCAATCAGCCCCAGCATTTT. The V gene is TRBV12-5, the J gene TRBJ1-5; TRBD1 matches 7 bases. The CDR3 spans 15 residues. Germline V gene lookup returns CDR1 LGHNT and CDR2 FRNRAP. Unmatched junction bases numbered 5, after V lost 5 bases and J lost 1 base.

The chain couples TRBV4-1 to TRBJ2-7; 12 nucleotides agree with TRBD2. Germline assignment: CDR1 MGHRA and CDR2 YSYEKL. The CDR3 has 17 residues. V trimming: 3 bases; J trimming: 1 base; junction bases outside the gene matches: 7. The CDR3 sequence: CASSQLAGGRYSYEQYF. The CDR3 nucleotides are TGCGCCAGCAGCCAGCTAGCGGGGGGGCGTTATTCCTACGAGCAGTACTTC.

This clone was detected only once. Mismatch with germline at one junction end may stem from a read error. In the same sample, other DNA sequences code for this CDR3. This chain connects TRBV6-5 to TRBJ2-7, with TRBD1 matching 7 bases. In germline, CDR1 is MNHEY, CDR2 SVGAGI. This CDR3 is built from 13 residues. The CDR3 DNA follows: TGTGCTAGCAGTCTTGACAGGGTCCACGAGCAGTACTTC. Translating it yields CASSLDRVHEQYF.

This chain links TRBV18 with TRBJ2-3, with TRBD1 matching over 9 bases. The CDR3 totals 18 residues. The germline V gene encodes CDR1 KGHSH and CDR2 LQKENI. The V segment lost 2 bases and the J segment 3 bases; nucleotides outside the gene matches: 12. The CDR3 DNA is TGTGCCAGCTCACCAGAGGATGGCGCCGGGACAGGGACAGATACGCAGTATTTT. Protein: CASSPEDGAGTGTDTQYF. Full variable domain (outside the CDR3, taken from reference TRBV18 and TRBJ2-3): NAGVMQNPRHLVRRRGQEARLRCSPMKGHSHVYWYRQLPEEGLKFMVYLQKENIIDESGMPKERFSAEFPKEGPSILRIQQVVRGDSAAYFCASSPEDGAGTGTDTQYFGPGTRLTVL.

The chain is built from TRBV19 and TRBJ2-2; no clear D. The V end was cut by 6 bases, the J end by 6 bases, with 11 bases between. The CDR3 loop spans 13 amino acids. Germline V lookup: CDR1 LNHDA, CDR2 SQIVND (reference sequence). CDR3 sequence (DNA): TGTGCCAGTAGGCCCCACGGTGCCGGGGAGCTGTTTTTT. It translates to CASRPHGAGELFF.

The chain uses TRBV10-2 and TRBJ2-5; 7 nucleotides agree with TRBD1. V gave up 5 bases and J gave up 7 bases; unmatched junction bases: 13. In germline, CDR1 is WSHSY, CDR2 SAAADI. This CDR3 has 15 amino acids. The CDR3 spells CASSSDGQGVGTQYF. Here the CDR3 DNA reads TGCGCCAGCAGTAGCGACGGGCAGGGGGTTGGGACCCAGTACTTC.

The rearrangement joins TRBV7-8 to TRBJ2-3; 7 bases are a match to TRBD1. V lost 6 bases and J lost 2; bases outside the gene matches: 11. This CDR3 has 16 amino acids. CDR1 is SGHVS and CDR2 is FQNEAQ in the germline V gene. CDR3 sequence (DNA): TGTGCCAGCAGTTTGCCCGGGGACAGACCCACAGATACGCAGTATTTT. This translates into CASSLPGDRPTDTQYF.

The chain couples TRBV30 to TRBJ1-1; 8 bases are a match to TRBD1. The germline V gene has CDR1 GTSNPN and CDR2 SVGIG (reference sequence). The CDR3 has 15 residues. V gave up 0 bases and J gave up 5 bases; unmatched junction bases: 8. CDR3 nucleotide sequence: TGTGCCTGGAGTGTGGTTCCAGGGGGCAGGACTGAAGCTTTCTTT. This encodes CAWSVVPGGRTEAFF.

The DNA of the CDR3 is TGTGCCAGTAGTACTGTGGGACTCTACGAGCAGTACTTC. Its protein product is CASSTVGLYEQYF. This chain connects TRBV19 to TRBJ2-7; D perhaps matches TRBD2 (6 bases). There are 13 residues in the CDR3. In germline, CDR1 is LNHDA, CDR2 SQIVND (reference sequence). Trimming took off 4 bases at V and 3 bases at J, with 10 bases between the two ends.

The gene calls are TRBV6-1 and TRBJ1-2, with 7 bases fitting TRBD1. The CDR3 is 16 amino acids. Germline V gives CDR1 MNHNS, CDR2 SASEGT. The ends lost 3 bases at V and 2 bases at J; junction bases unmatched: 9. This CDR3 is CASSDRKGTANYGYTF. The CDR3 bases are TGTGCCAGCAGTGACCGAAAAGGGACAGCGAACTATGGCTACACCTTC.

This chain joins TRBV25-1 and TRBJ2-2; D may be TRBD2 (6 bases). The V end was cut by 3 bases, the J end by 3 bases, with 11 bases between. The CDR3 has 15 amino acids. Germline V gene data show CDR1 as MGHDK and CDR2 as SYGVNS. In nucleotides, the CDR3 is TGTGCCAGCAGTGATTGGAGGGATGACACCGGGGAGCTGTTTTTT. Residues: CASSDWRDDTGELFF.

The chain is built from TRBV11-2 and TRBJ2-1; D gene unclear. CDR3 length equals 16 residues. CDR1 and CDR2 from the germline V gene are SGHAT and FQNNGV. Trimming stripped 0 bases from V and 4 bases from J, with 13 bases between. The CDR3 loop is CASSLDQSSGYNEQFF. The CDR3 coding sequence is TGTGCCAGCAGCTTAGATCAATCGTCGGGTTACAATGAGCAGTTCTTC.